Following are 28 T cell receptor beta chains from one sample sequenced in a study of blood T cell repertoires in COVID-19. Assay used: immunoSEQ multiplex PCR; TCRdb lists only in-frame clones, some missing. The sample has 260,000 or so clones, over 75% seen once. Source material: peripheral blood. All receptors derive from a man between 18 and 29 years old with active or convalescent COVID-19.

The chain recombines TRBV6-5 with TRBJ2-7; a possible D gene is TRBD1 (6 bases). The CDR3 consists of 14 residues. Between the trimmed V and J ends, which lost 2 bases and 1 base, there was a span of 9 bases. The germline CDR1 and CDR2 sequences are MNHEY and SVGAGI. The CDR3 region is CASSYVQGSYEQYF. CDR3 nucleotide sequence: TGTGCCAGCAGTTACGTACAGGGTTCCTACGAGCAGTACTTC.

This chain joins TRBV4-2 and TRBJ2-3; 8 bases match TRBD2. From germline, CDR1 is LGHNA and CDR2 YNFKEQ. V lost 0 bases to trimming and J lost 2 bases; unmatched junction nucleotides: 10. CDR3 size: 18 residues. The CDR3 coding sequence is TGTGCCAGCAGCCAAGATTTTAGCGGACTAGCATCCACAGATACGCAGTATTTT. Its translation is CASSQDFSGLASTDTQYF.

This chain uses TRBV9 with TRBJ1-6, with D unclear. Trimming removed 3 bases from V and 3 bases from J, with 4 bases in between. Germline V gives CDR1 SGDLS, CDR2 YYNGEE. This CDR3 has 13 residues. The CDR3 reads CASSANYNSPLHF. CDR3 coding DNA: TGTGCCAGCAGCGCCAACTATAATTCACCCCTCCACTTT.

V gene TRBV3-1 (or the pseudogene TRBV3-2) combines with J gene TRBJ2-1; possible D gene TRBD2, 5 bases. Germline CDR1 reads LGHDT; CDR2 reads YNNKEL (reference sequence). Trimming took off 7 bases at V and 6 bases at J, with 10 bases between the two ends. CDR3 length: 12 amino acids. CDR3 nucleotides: TGTGCCAGCATGAGGGTAGGCAATGAGCAGTTCTTC. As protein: CASMRVGNEQFF.

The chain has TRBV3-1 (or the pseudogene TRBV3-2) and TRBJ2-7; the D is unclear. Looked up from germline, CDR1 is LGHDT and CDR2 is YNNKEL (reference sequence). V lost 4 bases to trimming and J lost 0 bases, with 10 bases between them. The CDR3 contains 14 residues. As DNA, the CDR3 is TGTGCCAGCAGCCCCAACTATTCCTCCTACGAGCAGTACTTC. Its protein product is CASSPNYSSYEQYF.

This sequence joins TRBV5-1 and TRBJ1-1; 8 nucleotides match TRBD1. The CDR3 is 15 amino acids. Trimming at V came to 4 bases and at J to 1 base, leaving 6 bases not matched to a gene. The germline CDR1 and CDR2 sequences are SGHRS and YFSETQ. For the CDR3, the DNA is TGCGCCAGCAGCCCAGGGGGCCCCTCGAACACTGAAGCTTTCTTT. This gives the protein CASSPGGPSNTEAFF.

The CDR3: CASSKMMDSGTEAFF. The DNA for the CDR3 is TGTGCCAGCAGCAAAATGATGGACAGCGGCACTGAAGCTTTCTTT. The V call is TRBV21-1, the J call TRBJ1-1; the D segment call TRBD1 is taken from the table without a DNA check. TRBV21-1 has pseudogene status. The CDR3 is 15 amino acids.

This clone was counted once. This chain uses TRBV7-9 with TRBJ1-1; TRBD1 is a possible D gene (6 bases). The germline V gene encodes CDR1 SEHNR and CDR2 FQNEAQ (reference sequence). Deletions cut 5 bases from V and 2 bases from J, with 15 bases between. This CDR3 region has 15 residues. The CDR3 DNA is TGTGCCAGCAGCCTCGACGGGACAACCAACACTGAAGCTTTCTTT. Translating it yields CASSLDGTTNTEAFF.

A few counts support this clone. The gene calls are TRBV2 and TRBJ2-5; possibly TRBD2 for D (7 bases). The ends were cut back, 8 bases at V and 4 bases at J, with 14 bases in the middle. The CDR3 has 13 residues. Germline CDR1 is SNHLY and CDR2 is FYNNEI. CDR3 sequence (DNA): TGTGCCAGCGCGGGGGCGCGGGGAGAGACCCAGTACTTC. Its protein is CASAGARGETQYF.

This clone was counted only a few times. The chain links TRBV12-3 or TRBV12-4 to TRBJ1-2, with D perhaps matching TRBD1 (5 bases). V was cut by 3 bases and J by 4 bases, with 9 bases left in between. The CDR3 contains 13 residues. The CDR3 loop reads CASSFQGTYGYTF. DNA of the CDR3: TGTGCCAGCAGTTTTCAGGGAACCTATGGCTACACCTTC.

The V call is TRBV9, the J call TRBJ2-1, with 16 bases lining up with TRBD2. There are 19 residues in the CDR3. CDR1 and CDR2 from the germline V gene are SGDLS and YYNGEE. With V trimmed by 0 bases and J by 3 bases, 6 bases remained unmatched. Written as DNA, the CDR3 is TGTGCCAGCAGCGTAGAGGGACTAGCGGGGGGGCCTCGCTACAATGAGCAGTTCTTC. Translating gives CASSVEGLAGGPRYNEQFF.

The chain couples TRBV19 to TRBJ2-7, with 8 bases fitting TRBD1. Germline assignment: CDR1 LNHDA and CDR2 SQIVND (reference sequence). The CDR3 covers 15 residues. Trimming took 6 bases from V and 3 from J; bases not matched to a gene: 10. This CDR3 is CASSKTGTGDYEQYF. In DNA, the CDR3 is TGTGCCAGTAGCAAAACCGGGACAGGAGACTACGAGCAGTACTTC.

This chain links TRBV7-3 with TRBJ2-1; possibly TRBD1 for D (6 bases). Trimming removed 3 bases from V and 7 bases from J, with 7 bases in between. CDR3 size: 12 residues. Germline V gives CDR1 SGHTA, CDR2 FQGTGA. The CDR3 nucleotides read TGTGCCAGCAGCTTCACAGGGAATGAGCAGTTCTTC. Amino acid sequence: CASSFTGNEQFF.

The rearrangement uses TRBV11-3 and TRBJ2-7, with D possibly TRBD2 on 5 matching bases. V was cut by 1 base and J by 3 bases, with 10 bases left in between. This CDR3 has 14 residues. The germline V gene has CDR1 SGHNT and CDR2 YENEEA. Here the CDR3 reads CASSLGRGDYEQYF. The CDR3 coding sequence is TGTGCCAGCAGCTTAGGACGGGGAGACTACGAGCAGTACTTC.

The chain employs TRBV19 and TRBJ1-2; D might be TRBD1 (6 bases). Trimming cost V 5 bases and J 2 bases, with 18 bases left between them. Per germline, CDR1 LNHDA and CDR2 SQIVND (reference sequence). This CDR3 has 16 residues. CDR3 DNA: TGTGCCAGTAGTGGTCCCGGGACACTCCTAAACTATGGCTACACCTTC. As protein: CASSGPGTLLNYGYTF.

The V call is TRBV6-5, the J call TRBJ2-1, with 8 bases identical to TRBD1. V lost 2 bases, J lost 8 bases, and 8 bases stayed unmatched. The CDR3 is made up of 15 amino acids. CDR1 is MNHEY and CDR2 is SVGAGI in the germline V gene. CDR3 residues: CASSYMGQAPYEQFF. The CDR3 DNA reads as TGTGCCAGCAGTTACATGGGACAGGCTCCATATGAGCAGTTCTTC.

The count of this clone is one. For the CDR3, the DNA is TGCGCCAGCGCTGACAACAGGGGAGATAATTCACCCCTCCACTTT. This gives the protein CASADNRGDNSPLHF. The chain couples TRBV10-2 to TRBJ1-6, with TRBD1 matching over 7 bases. Germline-derived CDR1 and CDR2 are WSHSY and SAAADI. Trimming cost V 8 bases and J 5 bases; bases outside gene matches: 9. The CDR3 is made up of 15 amino acids.

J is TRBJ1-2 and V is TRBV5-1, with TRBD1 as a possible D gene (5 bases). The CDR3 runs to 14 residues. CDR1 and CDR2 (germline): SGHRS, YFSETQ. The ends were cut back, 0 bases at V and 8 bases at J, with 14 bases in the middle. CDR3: CASSLETATAGYTF. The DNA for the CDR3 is TGCGCCAGCAGCTTGGAGACAGCGACTGCCGGCTACACCTTC.

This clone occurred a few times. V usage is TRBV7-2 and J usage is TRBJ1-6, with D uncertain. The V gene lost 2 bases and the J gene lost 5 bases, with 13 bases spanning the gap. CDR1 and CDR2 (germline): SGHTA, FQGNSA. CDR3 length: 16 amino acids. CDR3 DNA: TGTGCCAGCAGCTTACAATCGACTGCTGATAATTCACCCCTCCACTTT. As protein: CASSLQSTADNSPLHF.

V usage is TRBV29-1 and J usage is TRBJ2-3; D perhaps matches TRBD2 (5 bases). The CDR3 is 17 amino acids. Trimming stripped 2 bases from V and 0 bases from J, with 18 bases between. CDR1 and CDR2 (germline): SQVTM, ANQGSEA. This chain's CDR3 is CSVEWRSLRSSTDTQYF. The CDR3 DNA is TGCAGCGTTGAATGGAGGTCCCTTCGCTCTAGCACAGATACGCAGTATTTT.

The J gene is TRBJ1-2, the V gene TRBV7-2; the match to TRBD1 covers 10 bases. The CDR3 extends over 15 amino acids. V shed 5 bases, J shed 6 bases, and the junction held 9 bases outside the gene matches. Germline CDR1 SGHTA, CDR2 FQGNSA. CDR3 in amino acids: CASSLGQGVSNGYTF. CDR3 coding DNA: TGTGCCAGCAGCCTAGGACAGGGGGTTAGTAATGGCTACACCTTC. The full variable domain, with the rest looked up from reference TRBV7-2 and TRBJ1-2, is GAGVSQSPSNKVTEKGKDVELRCDPISGHTALYWYRQSLGQGLEFLIYFQGNSAPDKSGLPSDRFSAERTGGSVSTLTIQRTQQEDSAVYLCASSLGQGVSNGYTFGSGTRLTVV.

CDR3 sequence: CASSIPFARLGVAKNIQYF. CDR3 in DNA: TGTGCCAGTAGTATACCTTTCGCGCGGCTAGGGGTGGCCAAAAACATTCAGTACTTC. This rearrangement joins TRBV19 to TRBJ2-4; D may be TRBD1 (5 bases). The CDR3 length is 19 residues. The germline gives CDR1 LNHDA, CDR2 SQIVND (reference sequence). V gave up 2 bases and J gave up 1 base, with 21 bases separating them. Variable domain in full (rest from reference TRBV19 and TRBJ2-4): DGGITQSPKYLFRKEGQNVTLSCEQNLNHDAMYWYRQDPGQGLRLIYYSQIVNDFQKGDIAEGYSVSREKKESFPLTVTSAQKNPTAFYLCASSIPFARLGVAKNIQYFGAGTRLSVL.

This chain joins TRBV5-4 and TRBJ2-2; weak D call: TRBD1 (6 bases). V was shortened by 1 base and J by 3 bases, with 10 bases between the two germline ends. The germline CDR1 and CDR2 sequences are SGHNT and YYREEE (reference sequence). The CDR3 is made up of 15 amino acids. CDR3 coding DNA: TGTGCCAGCAGCTTGACAGGGACGTACACCGGGGAGCTGTTTTTT. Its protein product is CASSLTGTYTGELFF.

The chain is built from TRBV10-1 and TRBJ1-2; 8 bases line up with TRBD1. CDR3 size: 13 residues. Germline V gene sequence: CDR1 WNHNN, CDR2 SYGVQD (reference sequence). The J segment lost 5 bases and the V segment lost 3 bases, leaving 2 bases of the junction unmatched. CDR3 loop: CASSDDRGYGYTF. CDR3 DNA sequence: TGCGCCAGCAGTGATGACAGGGGTTATGGCTACACCTTC.

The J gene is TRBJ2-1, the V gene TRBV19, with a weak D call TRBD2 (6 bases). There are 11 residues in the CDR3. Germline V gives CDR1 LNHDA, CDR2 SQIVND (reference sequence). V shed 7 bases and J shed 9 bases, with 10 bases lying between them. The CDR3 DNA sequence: TGTGCCAGTATACTGGGAGGTGAGCAGTTCTTC. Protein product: CASILGGEQFF.

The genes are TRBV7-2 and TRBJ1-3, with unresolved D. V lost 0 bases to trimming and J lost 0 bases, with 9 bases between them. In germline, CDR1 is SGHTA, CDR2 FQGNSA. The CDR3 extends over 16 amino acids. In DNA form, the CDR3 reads TGTGCCAGCAGCTTAGCCCCGACAAGCTCTGGAAACACCATATATTTT. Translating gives CASSLAPTSSGNTIYF.

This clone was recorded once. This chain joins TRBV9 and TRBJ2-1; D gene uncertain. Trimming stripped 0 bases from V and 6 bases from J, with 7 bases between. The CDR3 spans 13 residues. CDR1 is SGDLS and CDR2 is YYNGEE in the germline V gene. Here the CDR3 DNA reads TGTGCCAGCAGCGTAGGAGGTATCAATGAGCAGTTCTTC. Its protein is CASSVGGINEQFF.

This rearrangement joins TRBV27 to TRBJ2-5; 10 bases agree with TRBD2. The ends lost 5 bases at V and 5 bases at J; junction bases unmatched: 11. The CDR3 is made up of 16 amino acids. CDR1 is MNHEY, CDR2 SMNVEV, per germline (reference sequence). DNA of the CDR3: TGTGCCAGCAGTCGGAGACCTAGCGGGGGAGCGGAGACCCAGTACTTC. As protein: CASSRRPSGGAETQYF.